Each of the 20 T cell receptor beta chains below was sequenced from the same sample in a study of blood T cell repertoires in COVID-19. The method was immunoSEQ multiplex PCR; TCRdb's version includes in-frame clones alone and lacks a portion of them. In the table there are roughly 190,000 clones, about four fifths of which are singletons. The sequenced material came from PBMCs or T cells enriched from blood (not recorded which). All receptors derive from a woman younger than 45 who had recovered from COVID-19.

The gene calls are TRBV11-3 and TRBJ2-1, with TRBD1 matching over 10 bases. Germline CDR1 and CDR2: SGHNT and YENEEA. With 3 bases clipped from V and 7 bases from J, the junction kept 9 bases outside the gene matches. The CDR3 extends over 16 amino acids. The CDR3 sequence: CASSFMGTGAENEQFF. CDR3 in DNA: TGTGCCAGCAGCTTTATGGGGACAGGGGCCGAGAATGAGCAGTTCTTC. Full variable domain (rest looked up from reference TRBV11-3 and TRBJ2-1): EAGVVQSPRYKIIEKKQPVAFWCNPISGHNTLYWYLQNLGQGPELLIRYENEEAVDDSQLPKDRFSAERLKGVDSTLKIQPAELGDSAVYLCASSFMGTGAENEQFFGPGTRLTVL.

The chain uses TRBV24-1 and TRBJ2-1; 14 bases line up with TRBD2. Germline V gene lookup returns CDR1 KGHDR and CDR2 SFDVKD. There are 14 residues in the CDR3. Unmatched junction bases numbered 4, after V lost 7 bases and J lost 9 bases. In DNA form, the CDR3 reads TGTGCCACCAGGCAGGGACTAGCGGGAGCTGAGCAGTTCTTC. Translated: CATRQGLAGAEQFF.

As for this clone: A read error may account for a junction end that differs from germline. The chain links TRBV27 to TRBJ2-1, with TRBD2 matching over 13 bases. This CDR3 spans 12 amino acids. Germline lookup yields CDR1 MNHEY and CDR2 SMNVEV (reference sequence). CDR3 protein: CASRSTSGRAVF. DNA for the CDR3: TGTGCCAGCAGGTCTACTAGCGGGAGGGCTGTCTTC.

The chain couples TRBV7-6 to TRBJ2-1, with TRBD1 identical over 10 bases. The CDR3 has 15 residues. With 3 bases clipped from V and 9 bases from J, the junction kept 8 bases outside the gene matches. Per the germline V gene, CDR1 is SGHVS and CDR2 is FNYEAQ. CDR3 sequence reads: CASSLRDRGQSEQFF. As DNA, the CDR3 is TGTGCCAGCAGCTTGCGGGACAGGGGACAGAGTGAGCAGTTCTTC. The full variable domain, rest sourced from reference TRBV7-6 and TRBJ2-1, is GAGVSQSPRYKVTKRGQDVALRCDPISGHVSLYWYRQALGQGPEFLTYFNYEAQQDKSGLPNDRFSAERPEGSISTLTIQRTEQRDSAMYRCASSLRDRGQSEQFFGPGTRLTVL.

This chain links TRBV5-1 with TRBJ1-6; 7 bases are a match to TRBD1. Trimming removed 0 bases from V and 4 bases from J; junction bases left unmatched: 7. The CDR3 consists of 17 residues. The germline gives CDR1 SGHRS, CDR2 YFSETQ. The CDR3 coding sequence is TGCGCCAGCAGCTTGGCGCAACAGGGGCGTTATAATTCACCCCTCCACTTT. Its translation: CASSLAQQGRYNSPLHF.

The chain recombines TRBV2 with TRBJ1-2, with D maybe TRBD1 (5 bases). Trimming pared 6 bases from V and 6 bases from J, leaving 11 bases between. The CDR3 loop spans 12 amino acids. The V gene's germline CDR1 is SNHLY and CDR2 FYNNEI. CDR3 nucleotide sequence: TGTGCCAGCAGAGGGGTAAATGATGGCTACACCTTC. Its protein is CASRGVNDGYTF.

This clone was observed a few times. The chain recombines TRBV20-1 with TRBJ1-6; 7 bases map to TRBD1. Germline CDR1 is DFQATT and CDR2 is SNEGSKA (reference sequence). The trim removed 3 bases at V and 7 bases at J, leaving 6 bases unmatched. This CDR3 spans 14 amino acids. Here the CDR3 reads CSASDGRGNSPLHF. The CDR3 bases are TGCAGTGCTAGTGATGGCAGGGGGAATTCACCCCTCCACTTT.

The chain carries TRBV14 and TRBJ2-2, with D maybe TRBD2 (5 bases). The CDR3 consists of 16 residues. V dropped 1 base and J dropped 5 bases, with 14 bases sitting between them. Germline V lookup: CDR1 SGHDN, CDR2 FVKESK. CDR3 nucleotides: TGTGCCAGCAGCCAAGGCACATCCAGAGGGACCGGGGAGCTGTTTTTT. It specifies CASSQGTSRGTGELFF.

About this clone: This probably arose from a read error, given a far larger clone one base away. The chain recombines TRBV10-2 with TRBJ2-2, with D tentatively TRBD2 (6 bases). Germline CDR1 reads WSHSY; CDR2 reads SAAADI. CDR3 length: 14 residues. V lost 7 bases and J 0 bases, leaving 9 bases between the germline ends. The CDR3 here is CASNAGTNTGELFF. CDR3 coding DNA: TGCGCCAGCAACGCGGGGACGAACACCGGGGAGCTGTTTTTT.

The chain is built from TRBV5-1 and TRBJ2-3; 7 nucleotides line up with TRBD1. This CDR3 comprises 15 residues. Germline V gene lookup returns CDR1 SGHRS and CDR2 YFSETQ. V lost 3 bases to trimming and J lost 2 bases; unmatched junction nucleotides: 6. The CDR3 DNA reads TGCGCCAGCAGCTCAAGGACAGGAGCCACAGATACGCAGTATTTT. It translates to CASSSRTGATDTQYF.

The rearrangement joins TRBV18 to TRBJ1-5; the D gene is possibly TRBD1 (6 bases). Germline values: CDR1 KGHSH, CDR2 LQKENI. V was clipped by 5 bases and J by 6 bases, with 17 bases between them. CDR3 length: 15 residues. The DNA for the CDR3 is TGTGCCAGCTCAACCATTGGGGGGGCTGGTCAGCCCCAGCATTTT. This sequence encodes CASSTIGGAGQPQHF. The full variable domain, rest sourced from reference TRBV18 and TRBJ1-5, is NAGVMQNPRHLVRRRGQEARLRCSPMKGHSHVYWYRQLPEEGLKFMVYLQKENIIDESGMPKERFSAEFPKEGPSILRIQQVVRGDSAAYFCASSTIGGAGQPQHFGDGTRLSIL.

The chain employs TRBV3-1 (or the pseudogene TRBV3-2) and TRBJ1-1; 11 nucleotides align to TRBD1. The CDR3 loop spans 13 amino acids. The germline gives CDR1 LGHDT, CDR2 YNNKEL (reference sequence). Trimming removed 8 bases from V and 5 bases from J; junction bases left unmatched: 4. CDR3 DNA: TGTGCCAGCGGGGACAGGGGGTTTACTGAAGCTTTCTTT. It specifies CASGDRGFTEAFF.

The chain combines TRBV12-5 with TRBJ1-1, with TRBD1 as a possible D gene (5 bases). The CDR3 runs to 18 residues. The germline CDR1 and CDR2 sequences are LGHNT and FRNRAP. Trimming cost V 2 bases and J 3 bases, with 22 bases left between them. DNA of the CDR3: TGTGCTAGTGGTTTGACAACCAGGGTAAGTGATTTGGACACTGAAGCTTTCTTT. Protein sequence: CASGLTTRVSDLDTEAFF.

The genes are TRBV18 and TRBJ2-3; TRBD1 might be the D (5 bases). The CDR3 consists of 14 residues. Germline CDR1 KGHSH, CDR2 LQKENI. V was cut by 2 bases and J by 9 bases, with 15 bases left in between. The CDR3 region is CASSPEIGTGTQYF. The CDR3, as DNA: TGTGCCAGCTCACCAGAGATCGGTACAGGCACGCAGTATTTT.

The chain joins TRBV2 to TRBJ2-4; possibly TRBD2 for D (5 bases). V was pared by 1 base and J by 2 bases, with 12 bases between. This CDR3 is 16 amino acids long. Germline assignment: CDR1 SNHLY and CDR2 FYNNEI. In nucleotides, the CDR3 is TGTGCCAGCAGTGAAGTGGCGGGTTTGCCCAAAAACATTCAGTACTTC. Protein: CASSEVAGLPKNIQYF.

CDR3 bases: TGTGCCAGCAGTTTATCGGGACTAGCGTCCTACAATGAGCAGTTCTTC. Translated: CASSLSGLASYNEQFF. The rearrangement joins TRBV27 to TRBJ2-1, with 10 bases that match TRBD2. The CDR3 loop spans 16 amino acids. Germline V gene sequence: CDR1 MNHEY, CDR2 SMNVEV (reference sequence). The J segment lost 1 base and the V segment lost 0 bases, leaving 0 bases of the junction unmatched.

V gene TRBV7-2 combines with J gene TRBJ2-5, with D maybe TRBD2 (6 bases). The CDR3 consists of 16 residues. Per the germline V gene, CDR1 is SGHTA and CDR2 is FQGNSA. Trimming stripped 6 bases from V and 2 bases from J, with 19 bases between. Here the CDR3 DNA reads TGTGCCAGCAGACAACCGGGACTCAATAATCAAGAGACCCAGTACTTC. Amino acid sequence: CASRQPGLNNQETQYF.

V usage is TRBV5-5 and J usage is TRBJ2-3; tentatively, D is TRBD2 (6 bases). The germline V gene has CDR1 SGHKS and CDR2 YYEKEE (reference sequence). The V end lost 4 bases, the J end lost 4 bases, and 22 bases lay between the germline ends. The CDR3 covers 17 residues. The chain's CDR3 is CASSRRYGGEGADTQYF. CDR3 bases: TGTGCCAGCAGCCGGCGGTACGGGGGAGAAGGCGCAGATACGCAGTATTTT. The whole variable domain, filled in from reference TRBV5-5 and TRBJ2-3, reads DAGVTQSPTHLIKTRGQQVTLRCSPISGHKSVSWYQQVLGQGPQFIFQYYEKEERGRGNFPDRFSARQFPNYSSELNVNALLLGDSALYLCASSRRYGGEGADTQYFGPGTRLTVL.

This chain uses TRBV12-3 or TRBV12-4 with TRBJ1-2; no clear D gene. The length of the CDR3 is 13 residues. The V gene lost 3 bases and the J gene lost 0 bases, with 5 bases spanning the gap. CDR3 sequence reads: CASSFAANYGYTF. CDR3 DNA sequence: TGTGCCAGCAGTTTCGCAGCTAACTATGGCTACACCTTC.

The chain is built from TRBV5-1 and TRBJ1-2; D is possibly TRBD1 (5 bases). Deletions cut 4 bases from V and 4 bases from J, with 17 bases between. The CDR3 consists of 15 residues. Germline loops: CDR1 SGHRS, CDR2 YFSETQ. The CDR3 DNA sequence: TGCGCCAGCAGCCCGTCGTGGGGGGGTACCTATGGCTACACCTTC. Its protein is CASSPSWGGTYGYTF.